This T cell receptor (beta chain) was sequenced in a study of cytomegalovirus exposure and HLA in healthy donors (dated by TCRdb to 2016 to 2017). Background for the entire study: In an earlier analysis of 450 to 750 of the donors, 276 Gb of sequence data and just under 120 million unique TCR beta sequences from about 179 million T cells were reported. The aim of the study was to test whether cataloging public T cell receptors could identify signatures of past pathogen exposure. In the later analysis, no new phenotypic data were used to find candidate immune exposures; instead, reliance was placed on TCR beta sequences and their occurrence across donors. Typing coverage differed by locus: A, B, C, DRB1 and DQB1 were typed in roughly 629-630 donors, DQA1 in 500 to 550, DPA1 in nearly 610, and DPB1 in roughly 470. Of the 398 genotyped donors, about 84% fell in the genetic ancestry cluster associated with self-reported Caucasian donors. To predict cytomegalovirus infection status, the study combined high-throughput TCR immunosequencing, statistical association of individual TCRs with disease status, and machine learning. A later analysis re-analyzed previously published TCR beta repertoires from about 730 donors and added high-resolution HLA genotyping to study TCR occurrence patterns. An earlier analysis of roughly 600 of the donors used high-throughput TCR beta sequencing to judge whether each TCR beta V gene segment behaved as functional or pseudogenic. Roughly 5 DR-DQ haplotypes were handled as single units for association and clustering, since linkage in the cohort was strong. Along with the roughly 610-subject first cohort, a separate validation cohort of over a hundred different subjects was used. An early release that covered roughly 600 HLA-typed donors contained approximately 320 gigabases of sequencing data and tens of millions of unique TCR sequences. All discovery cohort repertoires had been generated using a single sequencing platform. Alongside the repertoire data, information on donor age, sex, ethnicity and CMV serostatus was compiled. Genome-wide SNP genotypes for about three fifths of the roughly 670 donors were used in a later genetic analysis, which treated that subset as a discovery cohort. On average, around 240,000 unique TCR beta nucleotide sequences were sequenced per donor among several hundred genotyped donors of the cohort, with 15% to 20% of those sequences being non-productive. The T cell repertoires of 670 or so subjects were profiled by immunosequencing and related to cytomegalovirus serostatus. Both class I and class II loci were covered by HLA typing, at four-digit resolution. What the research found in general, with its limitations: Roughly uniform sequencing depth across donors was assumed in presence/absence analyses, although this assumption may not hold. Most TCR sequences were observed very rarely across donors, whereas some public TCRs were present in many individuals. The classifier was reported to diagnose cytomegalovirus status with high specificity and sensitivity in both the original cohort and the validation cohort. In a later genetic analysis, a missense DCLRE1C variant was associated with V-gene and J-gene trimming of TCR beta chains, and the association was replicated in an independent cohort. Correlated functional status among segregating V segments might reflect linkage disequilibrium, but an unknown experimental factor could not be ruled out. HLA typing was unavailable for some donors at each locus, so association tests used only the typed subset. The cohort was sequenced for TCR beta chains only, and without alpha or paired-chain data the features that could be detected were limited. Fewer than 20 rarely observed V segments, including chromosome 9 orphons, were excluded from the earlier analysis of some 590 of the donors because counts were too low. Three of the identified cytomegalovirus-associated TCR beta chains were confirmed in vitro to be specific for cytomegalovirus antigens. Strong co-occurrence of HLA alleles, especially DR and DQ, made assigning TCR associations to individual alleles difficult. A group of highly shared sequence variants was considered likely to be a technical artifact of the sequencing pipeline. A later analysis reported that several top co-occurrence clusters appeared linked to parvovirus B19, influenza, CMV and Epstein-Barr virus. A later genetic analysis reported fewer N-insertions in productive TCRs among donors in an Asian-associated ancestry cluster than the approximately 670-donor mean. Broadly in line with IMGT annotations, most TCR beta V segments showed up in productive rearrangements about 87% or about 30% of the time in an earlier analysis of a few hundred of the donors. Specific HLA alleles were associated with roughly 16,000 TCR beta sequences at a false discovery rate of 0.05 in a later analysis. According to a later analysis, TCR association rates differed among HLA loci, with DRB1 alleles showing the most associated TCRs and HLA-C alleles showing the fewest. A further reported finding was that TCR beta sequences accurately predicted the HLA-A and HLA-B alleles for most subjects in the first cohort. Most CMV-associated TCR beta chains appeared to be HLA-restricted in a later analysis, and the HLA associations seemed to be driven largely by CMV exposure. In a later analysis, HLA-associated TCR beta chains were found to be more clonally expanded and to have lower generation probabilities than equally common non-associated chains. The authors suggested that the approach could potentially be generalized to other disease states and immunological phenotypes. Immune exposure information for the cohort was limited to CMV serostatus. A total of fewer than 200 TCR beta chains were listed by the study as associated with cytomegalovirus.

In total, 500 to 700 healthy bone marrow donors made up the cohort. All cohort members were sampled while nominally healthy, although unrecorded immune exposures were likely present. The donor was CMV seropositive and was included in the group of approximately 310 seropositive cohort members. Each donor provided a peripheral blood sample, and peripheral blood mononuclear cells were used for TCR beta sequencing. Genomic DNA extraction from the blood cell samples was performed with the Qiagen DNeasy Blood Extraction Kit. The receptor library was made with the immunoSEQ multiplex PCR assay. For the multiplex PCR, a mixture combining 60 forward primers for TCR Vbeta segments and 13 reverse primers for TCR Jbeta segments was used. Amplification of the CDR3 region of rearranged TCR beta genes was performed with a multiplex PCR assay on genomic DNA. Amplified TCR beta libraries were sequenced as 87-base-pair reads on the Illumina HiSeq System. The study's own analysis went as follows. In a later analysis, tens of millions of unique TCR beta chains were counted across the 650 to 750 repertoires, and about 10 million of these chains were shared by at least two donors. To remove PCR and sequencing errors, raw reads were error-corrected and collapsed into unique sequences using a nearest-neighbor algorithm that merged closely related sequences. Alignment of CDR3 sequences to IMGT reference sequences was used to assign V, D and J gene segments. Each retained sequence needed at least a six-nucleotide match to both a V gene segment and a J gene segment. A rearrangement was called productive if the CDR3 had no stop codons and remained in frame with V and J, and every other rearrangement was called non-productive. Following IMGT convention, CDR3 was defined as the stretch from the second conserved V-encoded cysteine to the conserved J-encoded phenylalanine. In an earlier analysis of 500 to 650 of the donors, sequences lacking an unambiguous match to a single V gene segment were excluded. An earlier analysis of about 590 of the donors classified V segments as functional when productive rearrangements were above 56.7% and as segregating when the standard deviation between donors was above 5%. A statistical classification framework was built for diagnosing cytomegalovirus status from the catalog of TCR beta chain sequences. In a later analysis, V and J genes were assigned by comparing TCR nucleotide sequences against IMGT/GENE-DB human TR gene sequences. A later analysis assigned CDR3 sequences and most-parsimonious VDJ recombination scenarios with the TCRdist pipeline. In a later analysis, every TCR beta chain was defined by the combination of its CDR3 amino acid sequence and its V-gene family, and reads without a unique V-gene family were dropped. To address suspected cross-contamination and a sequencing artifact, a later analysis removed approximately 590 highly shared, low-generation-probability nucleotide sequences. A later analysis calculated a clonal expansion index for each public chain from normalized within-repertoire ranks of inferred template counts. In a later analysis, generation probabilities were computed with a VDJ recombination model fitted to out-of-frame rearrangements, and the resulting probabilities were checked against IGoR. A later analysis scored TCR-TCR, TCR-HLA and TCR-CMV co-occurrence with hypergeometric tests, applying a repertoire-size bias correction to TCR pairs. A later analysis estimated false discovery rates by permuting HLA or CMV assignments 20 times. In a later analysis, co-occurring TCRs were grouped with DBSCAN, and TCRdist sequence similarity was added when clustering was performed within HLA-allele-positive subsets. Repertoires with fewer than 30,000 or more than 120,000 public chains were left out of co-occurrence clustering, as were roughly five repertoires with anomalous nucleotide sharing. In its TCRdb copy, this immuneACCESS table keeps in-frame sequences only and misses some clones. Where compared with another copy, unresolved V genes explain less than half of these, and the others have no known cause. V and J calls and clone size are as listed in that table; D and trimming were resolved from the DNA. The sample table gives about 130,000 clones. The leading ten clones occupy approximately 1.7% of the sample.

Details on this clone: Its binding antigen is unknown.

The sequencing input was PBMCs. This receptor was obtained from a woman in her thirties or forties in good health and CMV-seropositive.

Here is the DNA: TGTGCCAGCAGTTTATCCGGGACTAGCGGGGTAGCCAAAAACATTCAGTACTTC. Its product reads: CASSLSGTSGVAKNIQYF. Recombination linked TRBV27 to TRBJ2-4, with TRBD2 matching 13 junction bases. The CDR3, from cysteine to phenylalanine, totals 18 residues. The sequence is cut down to CDR3 DNA, 54 bases in frame from base 1. For this chain, trimming is 0 bases at the V end and 0 bases at the J end, and the number of junction bases without a gene match is 2. The germline V gene encodes CDR1 MNHEY and CDR2 SMNVEV (reference sequence).